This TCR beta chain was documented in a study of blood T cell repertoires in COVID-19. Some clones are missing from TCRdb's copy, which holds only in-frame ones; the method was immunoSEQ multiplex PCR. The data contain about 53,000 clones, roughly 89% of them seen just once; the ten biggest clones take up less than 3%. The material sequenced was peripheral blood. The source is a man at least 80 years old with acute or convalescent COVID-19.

The CDR3: CASSTDRVGYTF. The CDR3 nucleotides read TGTGCCAGCTCAACCGACAGGGTAGGCTACACCTTC. The V call is TRBV18, the J call TRBJ1-2; the match to TRBD1 covers 7 bases. V lost 5 bases to trimming and J lost 8 bases; unmatched junction nucleotides: 5. CDR1 KGHSH and CDR2 LQKENI come from the germline V gene. The CDR3 is 12 amino acids.